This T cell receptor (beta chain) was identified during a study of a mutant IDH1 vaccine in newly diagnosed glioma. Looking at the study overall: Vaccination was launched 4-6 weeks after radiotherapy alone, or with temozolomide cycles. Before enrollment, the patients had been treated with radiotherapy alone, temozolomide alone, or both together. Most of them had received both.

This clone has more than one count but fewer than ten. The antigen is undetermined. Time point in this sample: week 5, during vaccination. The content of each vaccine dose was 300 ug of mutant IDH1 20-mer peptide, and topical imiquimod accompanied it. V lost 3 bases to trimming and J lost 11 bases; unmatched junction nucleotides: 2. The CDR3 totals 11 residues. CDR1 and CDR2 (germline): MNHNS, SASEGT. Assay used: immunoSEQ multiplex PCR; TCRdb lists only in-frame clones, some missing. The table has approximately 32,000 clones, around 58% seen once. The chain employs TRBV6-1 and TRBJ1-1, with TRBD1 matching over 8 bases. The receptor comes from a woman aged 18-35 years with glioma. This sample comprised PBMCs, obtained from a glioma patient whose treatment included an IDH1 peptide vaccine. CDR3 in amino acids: CASSETGAAFF. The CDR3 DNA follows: TGTGCCAGCAGTGAGACAGGGGCGGCTTTCTTT.